This entry concerns a single TCR beta chain. The sample originates from a study of blood T cell repertoires in COVID-19. Authors' processing steps: It was from reference gene primer amplification that nucleated cell counts were estimated. The repertoire was sequenced with immunoSEQ multiplex PCR; TCRdb's copy has only in-frame clones and lacks some. For V, J and clone size, that table is used; D and trimming come from the DNA. Of about 130,000 clones listed, roughly three quarters are singletons. The sequence was obtained from a woman aged 70 to 79 with acute or convalescent COVID-19. The source material was peripheral blood.

The CDR3 DNA reads as TGCAGCGTCACACAGGGGATCAATGAGCAGTTCTTC. It translates to CSVTQGINEQFF. The J gene is TRBJ2-1, the V gene TRBV29-1; 7 bases are a match to TRBD1. The CDR3 loop spans 12 amino acids. Germline V gene lookup returns CDR1 SQVTM and CDR2 ANQGSEA. The trim removed 6 bases at V and 6 bases at J, leaving 5 bases unmatched.